This is a list of T cell receptor beta chains from one sample in a study of T cells expressing NK-cell markers. TCRdb reprocessed the 5' RACE reads and reports one entry per CDR3 protein, with no DNA. This table lists 400,000 or so distinct CDR3 sequences. The sample consisted of blood T cells: a sorted CD56 or NKG2C T cell subset, CD4+ or CD8+ T cells, or bulk PBMC T cells (not recorded which). Receptor source: a woman aged 45-65 years in good health. Each CDR3 is given with its conserved first and last residue. The order of the fields is CDR3 protein, V gene, CDR3 length, J gene.

CDR3aa: CASSRTRNEKLFF
v_gene: TRBV5-1
len: 13
j_gene: TRBJ1-4

CDR3aa: CASSTGTGVNEQFF
v_gene: TRBV6-6
len: 14
j_gene: TRBJ2-1

CDR3aa: CASSGEGLAEIYEQYF
v_gene: TRBV28
len: 16
j_gene: TRBJ2-7

CDR3aa: CASSSTRTGGRGEKLFF
v_gene: TRBV12-3/TRBV12-4
len: 17
j_gene: TRBJ1-4

CDR3aa: CSAPQGLETQYF
v_gene: TRBV20-1
len: 12
j_gene: TRBJ2-5

CDR3aa: CASSARQSGDYGYTF
v_gene: TRBV25-1
len: 15
j_gene: TRBJ1-2

CDR3aa: CASSPARNEQFF
v_gene: TRBV18
len: 12
j_gene: TRBJ2-1

CDR3aa: CATGLNYEQYF
v_gene: TRBV6-5
len: 11
j_gene: TRBJ2-7

CDR3aa: CASSFTRDRVGGYTF
v_gene: TRBV11-2
len: 15
j_gene: TRBJ1-2

CDR3aa: CASSGKAGGTGELFF
v_gene: TRBV7-6
len: 15
j_gene: TRBJ2-2

CDR3aa: CASSLGPGQGRRRPQHF
v_gene: TRBV7-6
len: 17
j_gene: TRBJ1-5

CDR3aa: CASSSRENAYNEQFF
v_gene: TRBV5-1
len: 15
j_gene: TRBJ2-1

CDR3aa: CASSELQLNEQYF
v_gene: TRBV2
len: 13
j_gene: TRBJ2-7

CDR3aa: CATLLSDSSQQFF
v_gene: TRBV28
len: 13
j_gene: TRBJ2-1

CDR3aa: CASSPLRADEQFF
v_gene: TRBV12-3/TRBV12-4
len: 13
j_gene: TRBJ2-1

CDR3aa: CASPRRTYPYEQYF
v_gene: TRBV6-5
len: 14
j_gene: TRBJ2-7

CDR3aa: CASSLQGANSGNTIYF
v_gene: TRBV7-9
len: 16
j_gene: TRBJ1-3

CDR3aa: CSTTGEGTEAFF
v_gene: TRBV29-1
len: 12
j_gene: TRBJ1-1

CDR3aa: CASSARRQSHEVAQYF
v_gene: TRBV5-1
len: 16
j_gene: TRBJ2-3

CDR3aa: CSARDGGPSSSGANVLTF
v_gene: TRBV20-1
len: 18
j_gene: TRBJ2-6

CDR3aa: CSVEDSELPSPYEQYF
v_gene: TRBV29-1
len: 16
j_gene: TRBJ2-7

CDR3aa: CASSSLAGASYNEQFF
v_gene: TRBV11-3
len: 16
j_gene: TRBJ2-1